This entry describes one TCR beta chain. The antigen is not known. V was pared by 2 bases and J by 7 bases, with 15 bases between. There are 15 residues in the CDR3. This specimen comes from a study of early T cells in non-severe SARS-CoV-2 infection. Overall study: With bulk RNA from unsorted whole blood as input, sequencing yielded unpaired chains. Study-wide results and limits: Private and CD4 specificities were missed by VDJdb matching, which favored anti-spike CD8 responses.

Unique molecular identifier tags were affixed to discrete cDNA molecules. TCRdb re-called the 5' RACE reads through MiXCR, storing one row per CDR3 protein. In the table there are roughly 60,000 distinct CDR3 sequences, around 6% of which are singletons. This receptor was obtained from an adult who was a healthcare worker with PCR-confirmed SARS-CoV-2 infection or an uninfected control (not recorded which). This chain connects TRBV12-3 or TRBV12-4 to TRBJ2-1, with D hard to call. Specimen: whole blood. The CDR3 nucleotides are TGTGCCAGCAGTTTAATGACCTGGCAGCTAAATGAGCAGTTCTTC. This sequence encodes CASSLMTWQLNEQFF.